Below, 27 T cell receptor beta chains from the same sample are listed, as sequenced in a study of identical twins. TCRdb redid the calling of the 5' RACE reads with MiXCR, one entry per CDR3 protein. The sample yields about 490,000 distinct CDR3 sequences, about 15% seen once. The sample was also linked to a second study, of yellow fever vaccine responses in identical twins.

The specimen was CD4+ T cells sorted from blood. Receptors were obtained from a woman aged 18-29 years in good health.

The rearrangement links TRBV3-1 to TRBJ2-4, with D uncertain. This CDR3 has 13 residues. Germline V gene data show CDR1 as LGHDT and CDR2 as YNNKEL (reference sequence). Between the trimmed V and J ends, which lost 5 bases and 9 bases, there was a span of 14 bases. In nucleotides, the CDR3 is TGTGCCAGCAGCTTCCCGCCCTGGGGCATTCAGTACTTC. This codes for CASSFPPWGIQYF.

The J gene is TRBJ2-7, the V gene TRBV12-3 or TRBV12-4; 7 bases are shared with TRBD2. Unmatched junction bases numbered 5, after V lost 3 bases and J lost 0 bases. CDR3 length: 15 amino acids. CDR3: CASSFGLAVSYEQYF. As DNA, the CDR3 is TGTGCCAGCAGTTTTGGGCTAGCGGTCTCCTACGAGCAGTACTTC.

This clonotype was counted a few times. Here the CDR3 reads CAISVGGGTGELFF. The CDR3 DNA reads as TGTGCCATTTCGGTGGGAGGAGGGACCGGGGAGCTGTTTTTT. This chain uses TRBV19 with TRBJ2-2, with a possible D match to TRBD2 (6 bases). Germline assignment: CDR1 LNHDA and CDR2 SQIVND (reference sequence). Trimming removed 10 bases at V and 5 bases at J, with 17 bases between. The CDR3 consists of 14 residues.

The J gene is TRBJ2-3, the V gene TRBV12-5; the D is unclear. Germline loops: CDR1 LGHNT, CDR2 FRNRAP. Trimming shortened V by 2 bases and J by 5 bases, and 14 bases separated the two germline ends. This CDR3 comprises 15 residues. Here the CDR3 reads CASGLTPSKGDTQYF. The CDR3 region has the DNA TGTGCTAGTGGTTTGACCCCCTCGAAGGGAGATACGCAGTATTTT. Full variable domain (remainder filled in from reference TRBV12-5 and TRBJ2-3): DARVTQTPRHKVTEMGQEVTMRCQPILGHNTVFWYRQTMMQGLELLAYFRNRAPLDDSGMPKDRFSAEMPDATLATLKIQPSEPRDSAVYFCASGLTPSKGDTQYFGPGTRLTVL.

The chain is built from TRBV28 and TRBJ2-2; D may be TRBD1 (6 bases). Per germline, CDR1 MDHEN and CDR2 SYDVKM. The length of the CDR3 is 16 residues. Between the trimmed V and J ends, which lost 2 bases and 2 bases, there was a span of 12 bases. The CDR3 coding sequence is TGTGCCAGCAGTTTAAGGGGCAGGGGCAACACCGGGGAGCTGTTTTTT. It encodes CASSLRGRGNTGELFF.

The chain joins TRBV12-5 to TRBJ1-1, with a tentative D call TRBD1 (5 bases). This CDR3 is built from 12 residues. Per germline, CDR1 LGHNT and CDR2 FRNRAP. Trimming removed 1 base at V and 6 bases at J, with 6 bases between. CDR3 sequence (DNA): TGTGCTAGTGGTTTGGCGGGGGCTGAAGCTTTCTTT. As protein: CASGLAGAEAFF.

The genes are TRBV11-2 and TRBJ2-4; the match to TRBD2 covers 7 bases. The CDR3 runs to 13 residues. Germline values: CDR1 SGHAT, CDR2 FQNNGV. V lost 4 bases, J lost 9 bases, and 6 bases stayed unmatched. The CDR3 loop is CASSSREGGIQYF. The CDR3 nucleotides are TGTGCCAGCAGCTCCAGGGAGGGCGGCATTCAGTACTTC. Variable domain in full (rest from reference TRBV11-2 and TRBJ2-4): EAGVAQSPRYKIIEKRQSVAFWCNPISGHATLYWYQQILGQGPKLLIQFQNNGVVDDSQLPKDRFSAERLKGVDSTLKIQPAKLEDSAVYLCASSSREGGIQYFGAGTRLSVL.

The sample holds a few counts of this clonotype. The genes are TRBV7-8 and TRBJ2-7, with TRBD1 matching 9 bases. Germline CDR1 reads SGHVS; CDR2 reads FQNEAQ. With 2 bases clipped from V and 7 bases from J, the junction kept 9 bases outside the gene matches. This CDR3 has 15 residues. This CDR3 reads CASSLMGTGSGEQYF. The CDR3 DNA is TGTGCCAGCAGCTTAATGGGGACAGGGTCGGGTGAGCAGTACTTC.

The chain has TRBV3-1 and TRBJ2-7; tentative D call: TRBD2 (6 bases). The CDR3 extends over 13 amino acids. Germline V gives CDR1 LGHDT, CDR2 YNNKEL (reference sequence). V was shortened by 1 base and J by 7 bases, with 11 bases between the two germline ends. The CDR3 DNA sequence: TGTGCCAGCAGCCAAGGGGGGGTTGGGGAGCAGTACGTC. Translating it yields CASSQGGVGEQYV.

The CDR3 DNA reads as TGCAGCGGAGGTGCGACTGAAGCTTTCTTT. Residues: CSGGATEAFF. The chain employs TRBV20-1 and TRBJ1-1; no reliable D call. Germline V lookup: CDR1 DFQATT, CDR2 SNEGSKA (reference sequence). The CDR3 is 10 residues long.

This clonotype showed up just a few times. This sequence joins TRBV7-3 and TRBJ2-3; D not resolved. V was trimmed by 3 bases and J by 2 bases, leaving 6 bases between them. The germline gives CDR1 SGHTA, CDR2 FQGTGA. The CDR3 totals 13 residues. The CDR3: CASSFQPTDTQYF. The CDR3 DNA reads as TGTGCCAGCAGCTTCCAACCCACAGATACGCAGTATTTT.

The rearrangement joins TRBV2 to TRBJ2-7; TRBD1 agrees at 7 bases. This CDR3 contains 15 residues. Per the germline V gene, CDR1 is SNHLY and CDR2 is FYNNEI. The J segment lost 4 bases and the V segment lost 7 bases, leaving 13 bases of the junction unmatched. The CDR3 sequence: CASKEGTAAWYEQYV. CDR3 nucleotide sequence: TGTGCCAGCAAGGAAGGGACAGCCGCGTGGTACGAGCAGTACGTC.

This rearrangement joins TRBV7-2 to TRBJ1-2, with 9 bases fitting TRBD1. This CDR3 has 15 residues. Looked up from germline, CDR1 is SGHTA and CDR2 is FQGNSA. J gave up 6 bases and V 5 bases, and 10 bases lay outside the gene matches. The CDR3 DNA sequence: TGTGCCAGCAGCAAGAACAGGGGGCAAGTAAATGGCTACACCTTC. Residues: CASSKNRGQVNGYTF.

The chain carries TRBV6-1 and TRBJ2-2; D gene unclear. V gave up 6 bases and J gave up 2 bases, with 13 bases separating them. The CDR3 length is 15 residues. Germline CDR1 reads MNHNS; CDR2 reads SASEGT. The CDR3 reads CASRAGAINTGELFF. CDR3 DNA sequence: TGTGCCAGCAGGGCAGGAGCAATTAACACCGGGGAGCTGTTTTTT.

This chain links TRBV18 with TRBJ2-3; 11 bases are shared with TRBD2. This CDR3 comprises 16 residues. Germline CDR1 KGHSH, CDR2 LQKENI. V was pared by 2 bases and J by 4 bases, with 5 bases of the junction left unmatched. The CDR3, as DNA: TGTGCCAGCTCACCAGTAGCGGGAGGGCCCGCAGATACGCAGTATTTT. Amino acid sequence: CASSPVAGGPADTQYF.

This sequence joins TRBV6-5 and TRBJ1-5, with D hard to call. This CDR3 region has 14 residues. Trimming stripped 0 bases from V and 4 bases from J, with 7 bases between. The germline V gene has CDR1 MNHEY and CDR2 SVGAGI. In DNA form, the CDR3 reads TGTGCCAGCAGTTACTCGCAGCGGAATCAGCCCCAGCATTTT. As protein: CASSYSQRNQPQHF.

This clonotype has just a few counts. CDR3 sequence reads: CASSTGYRRPRRDTEAFF. The CDR3 nucleotides read TGTGCCAGCAGCACTGGGTACAGGAGACCCCGGAGGGACACTGAAGCTTTCTTT. The gene calls are TRBV11-1 and TRBJ1-1; TRBD1 might be the D (5 bases). V was cut by 5 bases and J by 3 bases, with 25 bases left in between. This CDR3 is built from 18 residues. Germline values: CDR1 SGHAT, CDR2 FQDESV (reference sequence).

This clonotype appeared many times. One end of the junction does not line up with germline, which may come from a read error. This chain links TRBV12-3 or TRBV12-4 with TRBJ2-4, with D perhaps matching TRBD1 (7 bases). The CDR3 totals 15 residues. In nucleotides, the CDR3 is TGTGCCAGCAGCTTAGCCCAGGGGGGTACAAACATTCAGTACTTC. Translating it yields CASSLAQGGTNIQYF.

This clonotype came up a few times. The chain has TRBV24-1 and TRBJ2-3; D ambiguous. The V gene lost 3 bases and the J gene lost 0 bases, with 12 bases spanning the gap. This CDR3 region has 16 residues. Germline loops: CDR1 KGHDR, CDR2 SFDVKD. The CDR3 sequence: CATSDGFFPSTDTQYF. As DNA, the CDR3 is TGTGCCACCAGTGATGGGTTCTTTCCTAGCACAGATACGCAGTATTTT.

V gene TRBV12-3 or TRBV12-4 combines with J gene TRBJ1-1; the match to TRBD1 covers 8 bases. The junction had 4 bases not matched to a gene; V was cut back by 6 bases and J by 10 bases. The CDR3 sequence is 11 residues long. The DNA of the CDR3 is TGTGCCAGCAGACGGACAGGGCGAGCTTTCTTT. Translating it yields CASRRTGRAFF.

This clonotype qualifies as medium-sized. The V gene is TRBV29-1, the J gene TRBJ2-1, with D perhaps matching TRBD2 (7 bases). Trimming took off 5 bases at V and 1 base at J, with 15 bases between the two ends. Germline V lookup: CDR1 SQVTM, CDR2 ANQGSEA. The CDR3 totals 15 residues. In DNA form, the CDR3 reads TGCAGCGTTTCCCGAGGGGGGGGGTCCTACAATGAGCAGTTCTTC. Its translation is CSVSRGGGSYNEQFF.

The sample holds many counts of this clonotype. The V and J genes are TRBV5-1 and TRBJ2-2, with 7 bases matching TRBD1. The CDR3 extends over 19 amino acids. The germline CDR1 and CDR2 sequences are SGHRS and YFSETQ. J gave up 0 bases and V 5 bases, and 16 bases lay outside the gene matches. The CDR3 DNA is TGCGCCAGCAGACGACAGGGACCCTCTTTGTTCGCGAACACCGGGGAGCTGTTTTTT. Protein product: CASRRQGPSLFANTGELFF.

This clonotype has only a few counts. The chain employs TRBV20-1 and TRBJ2-5; no firm D call. Germline lookup yields CDR1 DFQATT and CDR2 SNEGSKA (reference sequence). V shed 3 bases and J shed 2 bases, with 7 bases lying between them. This CDR3 contains 12 residues. Written as DNA, the CDR3 is TGCAGTGCTAGGGGCAGTCAAGAGACCCAGTACTTC. This gives the protein CSARGSQETQYF.

V and J are TRBV5-1 and TRBJ1-6; TRBD1 matches at 11 bases. Germline V CDR1 and CDR2: SGHRS, YFSETQ. V lost 3 bases to trimming and J lost 8 bases; unmatched junction nucleotides: 4. The CDR3 covers 15 residues. The CDR3 loop is CASSSDRGRDSPLHF. CDR3 DNA sequence: TGCGCCAGCAGCTCGGACAGGGGGCGGGATTCACCCCTCCACTTT.

The chain combines TRBV12-3 or TRBV12-4 with TRBJ2-1; TRBD2 matches at 13 bases. The ends lost 6 bases at V and 5 bases at J; junction bases unmatched: 10. The CDR3 totals 17 residues. The CDR3 region has the DNA TGTGCCAGCAGGTTAAGCTCCGGGACTAGCGGGGACAATGAGCAGTTCTTC. Protein product: CASRLSSGTSGDNEQFF.

This clonotype was counted between two and nine times. The chain employs TRBV2 and TRBJ1-1; D unresolved. Trimming took off 8 bases at V and 4 bases at J, with 11 bases between the two ends. The CDR3 consists of 12 residues. Germline V lookup: CDR1 SNHLY, CDR2 FYNNEI. Here the CDR3 DNA reads TGTGCCAGCGGCCCCTGGGGCACTGAAGCTTTCTTT. Its translation is CASGPWGTEAFF.

This clonotype was seen a handful of times. This sequence joins TRBV29-1 and TRBJ2-1, with 8 bases matching TRBD2. V was clipped by 1 base and J by 4 bases; unmatched bases: 3. This CDR3 contains 14 residues. Germline V CDR1 and CDR2: SQVTM, ANQGSEA. CDR3 in DNA: TGCAGCGTTGAAGCCCGGGGGGGATACAATGAGCAGTTCTTC. As protein: CSVEARGGYNEQFF.